One sample yielded the 21 T cell receptor beta chains listed below, sequenced in a study of blood T cell repertoires in COVID-19 (dated by TCRdb to 2018 to 2020). Library creation used the immunoSEQ multiplex PCR assay. TCRdb limited this immuneACCESS table to in-frame rearrangements with V and J called. A share of clones is missing; checked studies link under half to unresolved V genes, and the rest is unexplained. Present in this sample are about 85,000 clones, roughly 90% of which were seen just once. The ten largest clones capture 4.3% of the sample. Source material: peripheral blood. These receptors were taken from a woman at least 80 years old with active or convalescent COVID-19.

This clone has a single count. The genes are TRBV6-2 or TRBV6-3 and TRBJ2-7; D may be TRBD2 (6 bases). Per the germline V gene, CDR1 is MNHEY and CDR2 is SVGEGT. The CDR3 has 16 residues. Trimming removed 2 bases at V and 5 bases at J, with 19 bases between. CDR3 DNA: TGTGCCAGCAGTTACAAACTAGTCGGGAGAGACGACGAGCAGTACTTC. Protein sequence: CASSYKLVGRDDEQYF.

V and J are TRBV14 and TRBJ2-7; 10 bases are a match to TRBD2. This CDR3 has 16 residues. Trimming cost V 3 bases and J 4 bases; bases outside gene matches: 9. Germline loops: CDR1 SGHDN, CDR2 FVKESK. This chain's CDR3 is CASSQRAGGASYEQYF. Written as DNA, the CDR3 is TGTGCCAGCAGCCAGAGAGCGGGAGGGGCATCGTACGAGCAGTACTTC.

This chain links TRBV28 with TRBJ2-2, with a tentative D call TRBD1 (5 bases). Trimming took 7 bases from V and 7 from J, leaving 19 bases between them. Germline V gene sequence: CDR1 MDHEN, CDR2 SYDVKM. The CDR3 loop spans 15 amino acids. CDR3 bases: TGTGCCAGCACCCCACCTAGGGGAATCATCGGGGAGCTGTTTTTT. The encoded protein is CASTPPRGIIGELFF.

The V and J genes are TRBV4-1 and TRBJ1-2; 9 bases are a match to TRBD1. Germline CDR1 MGHRA, CDR2 YSYEKL. Trimming took 3 bases from V and 4 from J; bases not matched to a gene: 9. CDR3 length: 16 residues. The CDR3 sequence: CASSQPNRGRVYGYTF. DNA of the CDR3: TGCGCCAGCAGCCAGCCGAACAGGGGGCGCGTCTATGGCTACACCTTC.

Only one count was recorded for this clone. The chain recombines TRBV5-4 with TRBJ2-2, with 8 bases matching TRBD1. The V gene end was trimmed by 4 bases and the J gene end by 7 bases; junction bases not matched to a gene: 6. Germline CDR1 SGHNT, CDR2 YYREEE (reference sequence). This CDR3 has 14 amino acids. The CDR3 loop reads CASSAQGDGGELFF. The CDR3 DNA reads TGTGCCAGCAGCGCACAGGGGGACGGCGGGGAGCTGTTTTTT.

The V call is TRBV5-1, the J call TRBJ1-1; D unresolved. Germline-derived CDR1 and CDR2 are SGHRS and YFSETQ. Trimming cost V 4 bases and J 1 base, with 14 bases left between them. The CDR3 loop spans 15 amino acids. DNA for the CDR3: TGCGCCAGCAGCAGCGGGGTAAGAGGGAACACTGAAGCTTTCTTT. This translates into CASSSGVRGNTEAFF. Full variable domain (outside the CDR3, taken from reference TRBV5-1 and TRBJ1-1): KAGVTQTPRYLIKTRGQQVTLSCSPISGHRSVSWYQQTPGQGLQFLFEYFSETQRNKGNFPGRFSGRQFSNSRSEMNVSTLELGDSALYLCASSSGVRGNTEAFFGQGTRLTVV.

V is TRBV28 and J is TRBJ1-5, with 8 bases aligning to TRBD1. Germline CDR1 is MDHEN and CDR2 is SYDVKM. The CDR3 sequence is 14 residues long. Unmatched junction bases numbered 6, after V lost 6 bases and J lost 5 bases. CDR3 sequence: CASSLSGGDQPQHF. The CDR3 DNA is TGTGCCAGCAGCCTCTCAGGGGGCGATCAGCCCCAGCATTTT.

The chain has TRBV6-5 and TRBJ2-1, with 8 positions matching TRBD1. J was trimmed by 4 bases and V by 7 bases; bases with no gene match: 9. The CDR3 is 15 residues long. The germline V gene has CDR1 MNHEY and CDR2 SVGAGI. CDR3 protein: CASKNDRGYYNEQFF. DNA for the CDR3: TGTGCCAGCAAAAACGACAGGGGTTATTACAATGAGCAGTTCTTC.

The V call is TRBV7-8, the J call TRBJ2-3, with TRBD2 matching over 7 bases. The junction had 10 bases not matched to a gene; V was cut back by 4 bases and J by 9 bases. The CDR3 length is 14 residues. The germline V gene has CDR1 SGHVS and CDR2 FQNEAQ. DNA for the CDR3: TGTGCCAGCAGCTACGGGGGGAATGATGGAACGCAGTATTTT. It yields the protein CASSYGGNDGTQYF.

The rearrangement uses TRBV24-1 and TRBJ2-2; possibly TRBD1 for D (6 bases). This CDR3 has 16 amino acids. Trimming removed 5 bases from V and 2 bases from J, with 14 bases in between. Looked up from germline, CDR1 is KGHDR and CDR2 is SFDVKD. The CDR3 DNA follows: TGTGCCACCAGTGCCTGGGGGACACATAACACCGGGGAGCTGTTTTTT. Amino acids: CATSAWGTHNTGELFF.

This rearrangement joins TRBV4-3 to TRBJ2-2; TRBD2 might be the D (6 bases). The CDR3 sequence is 14 residues long. Germline CDR1 and CDR2: LGHNA and YSLEER. V gave up 1 base and J gave up 8 bases, with 11 bases separating them. This CDR3 is CASSQVLAYGELFF. The CDR3 DNA is TGCGCCAGCAGCCAAGTCCTAGCGTATGGGGAGCTGTTTTTT.

This rearrangement joins TRBV19 to TRBJ2-1, with no clear D. Germline V gene sequence: CDR1 LNHDA, CDR2 SQIVND (reference sequence). CDR3 length: 14 amino acids. V was trimmed by 3 bases and J by 4 bases, leaving 10 bases between them. CDR3 region: CASSMRIAYNEQFF. The CDR3 nucleotides read TGTGCCAGTAGTATGAGGATAGCATACAATGAGCAGTTCTTC.

V is TRBV27 and J is TRBJ1-5; a possible D gene is TRBD1 (6 bases). The germline V and J ends were trimmed by 4 bases and 0 bases, with 19 bases remaining between them. The CDR3 runs to 18 residues. Germline V gene lookup returns CDR1 MNHEY and CDR2 SMNVEV (reference sequence). The CDR3 bases are TGTGCCAGCAGTTGGAGGCGGACAGATTCCAATAGCAATCAGCCCCAGCATTTT. It translates to CASSWRRTDSNSNQPQHF.

The chain joins TRBV28 to TRBJ1-1; a weak D match, TRBD1 (6 bases). This CDR3 is built from 15 residues. The germline V gene has CDR1 MDHEN and CDR2 SYDVKM. V was cut by 3 bases and J by 6 bases, with 17 bases left in between. CDR3 amino acids: CASSFSGGRVPEAFF. CDR3 nucleotide sequence: TGTGCCAGCAGTTTTTCGGGGGGGCGCGTCCCTGAAGCTTTCTTT.

V and J are TRBV24-1 and TRBJ2-1; TRBD1 aligns across 11 bases. CDR1 and CDR2 (germline): KGHDR, SFDVKD. The J segment lost 4 bases and the V segment lost 10 bases, leaving 2 bases of the junction unmatched. This CDR3 comprises 13 residues. CDR3 coding DNA: TGTGCCACGCGGGACAGGGGGTACAATGAGCAGTTCTTC. This sequence encodes CATRDRGYNEQFF.

Written as DNA, the CDR3 is TGTGCCACCAGCAGAGATTTTCCGGCTGGAAACACCATATATTTT. As protein: CATSRDFPAGNTIYF. The V and J genes are TRBV15 and TRBJ1-3; no definite D call. From germline, CDR1 is LNHNV and CDR2 YYDKDF (reference sequence). V gave up 0 bases and J gave up 2 bases, with 8 bases separating them. CDR3 length: 15 amino acids.

The chain has TRBV30 and TRBJ1-2; TRBD1 aligns across 7 bases. The ends lost 2 bases at V and 4 bases at J; junction bases unmatched: 4. CDR1 GTSNPN and CDR2 SVGIG come from the germline V gene (reference sequence). The CDR3 length is 13 residues. This CDR3 reads CAWSHRGAYGYTF. CDR3 sequence (DNA): TGTGCCTGGAGTCACAGGGGAGCCTATGGCTACACCTTC.

This chain connects TRBV9 to TRBJ2-3, with TRBD2 matching 8 bases. This CDR3 has 14 residues. The germline V gene encodes CDR1 SGDLS and CDR2 YYNGEE. After removal of 0 bases from V and 4 bases from J, the junction contained 1 base not matched to a gene. This CDR3 is CASSVGTSPDTQYF. Here the CDR3 DNA reads TGTGCCAGCAGCGTAGGGACTAGCCCAGATACGCAGTATTTT.

The genes are TRBV5-1 and TRBJ2-7; TRBD1 agrees at 9 bases. CDR1 is SGHRS, CDR2 YFSETQ, per germline. Trimming cost V 3 bases and J 2 bases; bases outside gene matches: 9. The CDR3 covers 16 residues. For the CDR3, the DNA is TGCGCCAGCAGCTCGGACAGGGGACCAGTGACCTACGAGCAGTACTTC. Protein sequence: CASSSDRGPVTYEQYF.

V usage is TRBV27 and J usage is TRBJ2-7, with TRBD1 matching 8 bases. J lost 5 bases, V lost 1 base, and 10 bases had no gene match. This CDR3 contains 16 residues. Germline loops: CDR1 MNHEY, CDR2 SMNVEV (reference sequence). The CDR3 region has the DNA TGTGCCAGCAGTTTATGGGCCGGGCAGGGGGCCCACGAGCAGTACTTC. Its protein is CASSLWAGQGAHEQYF.

This clone was picked up a small number of times. The chain combines TRBV28 with TRBJ1-5, with D uncertain. Trimming took 5 bases from V and 0 from J, leaving 14 bases between them. Germline CDR1 reads MDHEN; CDR2 reads SYDVKM. The CDR3 runs to 16 residues. CDR3 region: CASSPQAFYSNQPQHF. The CDR3 nucleotides read TGTGCCAGCAGTCCTCAGGCTTTCTATAGCAATCAGCCCCAGCATTTT.